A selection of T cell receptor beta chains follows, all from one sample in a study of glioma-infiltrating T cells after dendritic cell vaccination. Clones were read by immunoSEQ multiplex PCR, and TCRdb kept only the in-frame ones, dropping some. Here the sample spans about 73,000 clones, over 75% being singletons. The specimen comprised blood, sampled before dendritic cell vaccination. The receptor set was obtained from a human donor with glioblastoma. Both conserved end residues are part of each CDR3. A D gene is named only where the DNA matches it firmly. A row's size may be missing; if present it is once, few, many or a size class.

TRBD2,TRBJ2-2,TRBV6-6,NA,CASRTRAGSTGELFF,TGTGCCAGCAGGACCCGAGCGGGAAGTACCGGGGAGCTGTTTTTT
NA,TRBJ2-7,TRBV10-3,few,CAIRRDSSSYEQYF,TGTGCCATCAGAAGGGACTCGAGCTCCTACGAGCAGTACTTC
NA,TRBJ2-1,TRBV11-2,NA,CASSLYREPYNEQFF,TGTGCCAGCAGCTTATACAGAGAGCCGTACAATGAGCAGTTCTTC
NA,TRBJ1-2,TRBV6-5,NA,CASSYQETDYGYTF,TGTGCCAGCAGTTACCAGGAGACAGACTATGGCTACACCTTC
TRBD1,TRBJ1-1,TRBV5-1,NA,CASSLWLEGAEGTEAFF,TGCGCCAGCAGCTTGTGGTTAGAGGGGGCAGAGGGCACTGAAGCTTTCTTT
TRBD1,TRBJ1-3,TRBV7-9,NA,CASSASGTVGNTIYF,TGTGCCAGCAGCGCATCCGGGACAGTAGGAAACACCATATATTTT
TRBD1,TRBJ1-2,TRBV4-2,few,CASSQEAGGAYGYTF,TGTGCCAGCAGCCAAGAGGCAGGGGGAGCCTATGGCTACACCTTC
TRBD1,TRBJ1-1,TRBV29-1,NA,CSVMYRGQMGTEAFF,TGCAGCGTTATGTACAGGGGGCAGATGGGAACTGAAGCTTTCTTT
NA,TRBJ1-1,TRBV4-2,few,CASSQGPMDMNTEAFF,TGTGCCAGCAGCCAAGGACCTATGGACATGAACACTGAAGCTTTCTTT
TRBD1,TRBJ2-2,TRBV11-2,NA,CASSPGDRGRTGELFF,TGTGCCAGCAGCCCGGGGGACAGGGGGCGGACCGGGGAGCTGTTTTTT
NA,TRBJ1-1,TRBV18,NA,CASSPPNRMNTEAFF,TGTGCCAGCTCACCACCGAACAGAATGAACACTGAAGCTTTCTTT
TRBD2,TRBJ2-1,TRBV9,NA,CASSVELAGVSSYNEQFF,TGTGCCAGCAGCGTAGAACTAGCGGGGGTCAGCTCCTACAATGAGCAGTTCTTC
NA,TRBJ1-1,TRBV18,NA,CASSTELNTEAFF,TGTGCCAGCTCTACGGAGTTGAACACTGAAGCTTTCTTT
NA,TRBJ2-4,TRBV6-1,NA,CASSEDDRRAKNIQYF,TGTGCCAGCAGTGAAGATGACAGGAGGGCCAAAAACATTCAGTACTTC
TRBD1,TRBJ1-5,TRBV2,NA,CASSGGTGGRQPQHF,TGTGCCAGCAGTGGGGGGACAGGGGGCAGGCAGCCCCAGCATTTT
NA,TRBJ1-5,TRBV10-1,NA,CASSVSRGQPQHF,TGCGCCAGCAGTGTTAGTCGGGGTCAGCCCCAGCATTTT
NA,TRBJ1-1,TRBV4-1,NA,CASSQAPGVALNTEAFF,TGCGCCAGCAGCCAAGCTCCAGGGGTCGCTTTGAACACTGAAGCTTTCTTT
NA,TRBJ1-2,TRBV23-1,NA,CASSQSVRGYGYTF,TGCGCCAGCAGTCAATCGGTACGGGGATATGGCTACACCTTC
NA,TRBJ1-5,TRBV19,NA,CAARSGQSNQPQHF,TGTGCCGCAAGATCGGGACAAAGCAATCAGCCCCAGCATTTT
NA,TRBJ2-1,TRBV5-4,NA,CASSLDYGRYNEQFF,TGTGCCAGCAGCTTGGACTATGGAAGGTACAATGAGCAGTTCTTC
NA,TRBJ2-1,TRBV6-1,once,CASSVETKSYNEQFF,TGTGCCAGCAGCGTAGAGACAAAGTCCTACAATGAGCAGTTCTTC
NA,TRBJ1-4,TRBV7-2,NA,CASSFPLKGARNEKLFF,TGTGCCAGCAGCTTCCCCCTAAAAGGGGCGCGTAATGAAAAACTGTTTTTT
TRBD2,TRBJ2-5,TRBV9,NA,CASSVASGLRETQYF,TGTGCCAGCAGCGTAGCCTCGGGACTACGAGAGACCCAGTACTTC
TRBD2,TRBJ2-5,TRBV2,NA,CASSESSGGAVQYF,TGTGCCAGCAGTGAATCGAGCGGGGGGGCGGTGCAGTACTTC
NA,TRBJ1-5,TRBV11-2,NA,CASSPQGSQPQHF,TGTGCCAGCAGCCCCCAGGGGAGTCAGCCCCAGCATTTT
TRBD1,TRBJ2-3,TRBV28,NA,CASSSTGDTETTQYF,TGTGCCAGCAGCTCGACAGGGGACACTGAGACTACGCAGTATTTT
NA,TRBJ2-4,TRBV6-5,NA,CASSYSASLAKNIQYF,TGTGCCAGCAGTTACTCTGCCAGTCTAGCCAAAAACATTCAGTACTTC
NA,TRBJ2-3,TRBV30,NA,CAWSVEDWGTDTQYF,TGTGCCTGGAGTGTTGAGGATTGGGGCACAGATACGCAGTATTTT
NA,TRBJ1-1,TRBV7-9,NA,CASSYRTGEAFF,TGTGCCAGCAGCTATCGCACAGGGGAAGCTTTCTTT
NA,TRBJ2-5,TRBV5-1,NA,CASSLGSVSGETQYF,TGCGCCAGCAGCTTGGGTTCTGTGTCGGGAGAGACCCAGTACTTC
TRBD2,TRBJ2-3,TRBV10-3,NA,CASQGRGGGTDTQYF,TGTGCCTCCCAGGGCCGCGGGGGAGGCACAGATACGCAGTATTTT
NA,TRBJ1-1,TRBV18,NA,CASSQQGSTEAFF,TGTGCCAGCTCACAACAGGGTTCCACTGAAGCTTTCTTT
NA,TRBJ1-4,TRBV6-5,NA,CASTGGVQDEKLFF,TGTGCCAGCACTGGGGGGGTACAGGATGAAAAACTGTTTTTT
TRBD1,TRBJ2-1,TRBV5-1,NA,CASSVPGQGPYNEQFF,TGCGCCAGCAGCGTTCCGGGACAGGGGCCGTACAATGAGCAGTTCTTC
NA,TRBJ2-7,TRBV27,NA,CASSTPGVFYEQYF,TGTGCCAGCAGTACGCCGGGGGTTTTCTACGAGCAGTACTTC
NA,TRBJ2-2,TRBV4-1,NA,CASSPRTFWELFF,TGCGCCAGCAGCCCCCGGACTTTCTGGGAGCTGTTTTTT
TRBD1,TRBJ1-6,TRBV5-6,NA,CASSRSGTGFLSPLHF,TGTGCCAGCAGCCGAAGTGGGACAGGGTTCCTTTCACCCCTCCACTTT
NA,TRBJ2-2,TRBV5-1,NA,CASSFQGTGELFF,TGCGCCAGCAGCTTTCAGGGAACCGGGGAGCTGTTTTTT